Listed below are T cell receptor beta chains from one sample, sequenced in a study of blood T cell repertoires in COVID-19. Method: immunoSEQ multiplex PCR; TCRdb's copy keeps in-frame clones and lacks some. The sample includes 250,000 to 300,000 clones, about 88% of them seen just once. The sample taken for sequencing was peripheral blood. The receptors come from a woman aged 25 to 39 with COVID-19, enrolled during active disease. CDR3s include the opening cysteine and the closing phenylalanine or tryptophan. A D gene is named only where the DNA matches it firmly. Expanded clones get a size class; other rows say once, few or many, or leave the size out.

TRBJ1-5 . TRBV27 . CASSFRGTGQPQHF TGTGCCAGCAGTTTCAGGGGTACGGGACAGCCCCAGCATTTT
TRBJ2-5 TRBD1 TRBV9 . CASSVASPGQLYRETQYF TGTGCCAGCAGCGTCGCGTCCCCGGGACAGTTATATCGAGAGACCCAGTACTTC
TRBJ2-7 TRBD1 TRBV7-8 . CASSLARDRGREQYF TGTGCCAGCAGCTTAGCCCGGGACAGGGGGCGGGAGCAGTACTTC
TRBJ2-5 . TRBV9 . CASSQDRLGETQYF TGTGCCAGCAGCCAAGACAGGCTTGGAGAGACCCAGTACTTC
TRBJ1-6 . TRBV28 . CASSLGGGIRYSPLHF TGTGCCAGCAGCCTAGGGGGGGGGATAAGGTATTCACCCCTCCACTTT
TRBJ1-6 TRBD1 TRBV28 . CASSTRDRGYNEPLHF TGTGCCAGCAGTACCCGGGACAGGGGGTATAATGAACCCCTCCACTTT
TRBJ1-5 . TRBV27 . CASGWAGHQPQHF TGTGCCAGCGGATGGGCTGGGCATCAGCCCCAGCATTTT
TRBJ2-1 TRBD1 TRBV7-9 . CASSHGLGTGNNEQFF TGTGCCAGCAGCCATGGTCTAGGGACAGGGAACAATGAGCAGTTCTTC
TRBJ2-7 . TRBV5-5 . CASSLGSGTPYEQYF TGTGCCAGCAGCTTGGGAAGCGGCACTCCCTACGAGCAGTACTTC
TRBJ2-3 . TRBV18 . CASSPQRSGTDTQYF TGTGCCAGCTCACCACAGAGGAGCGGCACAGATACGCAGTATTTT
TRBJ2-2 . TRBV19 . CASSSNRDFTGELFF TGTGCCAGTAGTAGTAACAGGGATTTTACCGGGGAGCTGTTTTTT
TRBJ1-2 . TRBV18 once CASSPDTAHGYTF TGTGCCAGCTCACCTGACACAGCTCATGGCTACACCTTC
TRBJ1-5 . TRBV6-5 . CASSYLGGRNQPQHF TGTGCCAGCAGTTACTTGGGAGGGCGCAATCAGCCCCAGCATTTT
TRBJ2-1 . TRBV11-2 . CASSLDPRSPYNEQFF TGTGCCAGCAGCTTAGATCCCAGATCACCCTACAATGAGCAGTTCTTC
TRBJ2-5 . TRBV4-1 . CASSLRWARETQYF TGCGCCAGCAGTCTGAGATGGGCAAGGGAGACCCAGTACTTC
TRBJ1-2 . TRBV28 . CASTPPPGLNYGYTF TGTGCCAGCACCCCGCCCCCAGGGCTTAACTATGGCTACACCTTC
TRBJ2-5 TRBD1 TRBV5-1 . CASSTGQGQETQYF TGCGCCAGCAGCACCGGACAGGGGCAAGAGACCCAGTACTTC